This record concerns one TCR beta chain sequence. This clone occurred a few times. The specificity of this receptor is unknown. The input lacks base qualities; no much larger clone sits a single base away. The immunoSEQ Assay, a bias-controlled multiplex PCR, was used to amplify TCRbeta CDR3 regions from genomic DNA. The authors processed their data as follows. The number of nucleated cells in each sample was estimated from the amplification of reference gene primers within the assay. Sequence reads were collapsed and filtered to measure the absolute abundance of every unique TCRbeta CDR3 rearrangement. For each sample, productive Simpson clonality was calculated as the square root of Simpson's diversity index over productive rearrangements. TCRdb limited this immuneACCESS table to in-frame rearrangements with V and J called. A share of clones is missing; checked studies link under half to unresolved V genes, and the rest is unexplained. From that table come the V and J calls and clone size; the DNA was used to work out D and trimming. Here the sample has about 140,000 clones; more than 70% occur a single time. About 8% of the sample comes from the top ten.

Counted from cysteine to phenylalanine, this CDR3 has 13 amino acids. The CDR3 DNA has 39 bases and is translated from base 1. Looking up the germline V gene (reference sequence) yields CDR1 GTSNPN and CDR2 SVGIG. Each collaborating institution followed its own protocols to collect whole blood in K2EDTA tubes. For TCRbeta analysis, collaborators shipped samples in one of three forms: frozen whole blood, isolated PBMCs, or DNA extracted from either of those sample types. The sample is drawn from a study of blood T cell repertoires in COVID-19 (TCRdb year 2020). In terms of the full investigation: Collaborator samples came from the United States, Italy and Spain and covered acute and convalescent phases of COVID-19. Deeply sampled blood TCRbeta repertoires from subjects exposed to, actively infected with, or recovered from COVID-19 were included in the dataset. Samples came from the ongoing ImmuneRACE study (first 160 participants) plus 1,254 subjects from 6 global collaborators. The repertoires were released in a freely available public database meant as a resource for research on the immune response to SARS-CoV-2. Sample metadata almost always included a de-identified subject ID, COVID-19 status, age in years and sex. The prospective study material was composed of cDNA or gDNA derived from T cells, B-cell-depleted T cells, or PBMCs. HLA class I and class II types, where available, came from metadata supplied by the sample provider rather than from assay-based typing. The study at large found these results: How much clinical and demographic metadata was included differed by source and by participant, and the metadata was provided uncurated.

This clonotype was obtained from a woman aged 60-70 years with acute or convalescent COVID-19. This sequence uses TRBV30 and TRBJ1-5; TRBD1 might be the D gene, on 6 matching bases. The sample comprised peripheral blood. Here the CDR3 is given as CAIRGRSDQPQHF. Here is the DNA: TGTGCGATCAGGGGCCGATCCGATCAGCCCCAGCATTTT.